The 21 T cell receptor beta chains below come from one sample, sequenced in a study of T cell changes during pregnancy in multiple sclerosis (dated by TCRdb to between 2018 and 2021). The protocol used for the library was the immunoSEQ multiplex PCR assay. TCRdb took this table from immuneACCESS and kept in-frame rearrangements with V and J called. Such tables lack part of the clones; where checked against another copy, unresolved V genes explain under half of the gap, and the rest is unexplained. A total of tens of thousands of clones appear in this sample, approximately 88% of them only once. Jointly, the top ten make up roughly 0.53% of the sample. This specimen was CD4+ T cells from peripheral blood mononuclear cells, taken in the first trimester of pregnancy. These TCRs come from a female donor with multiple sclerosis, enrolled in a pregnancy study.

The rearrangement joins TRBV28 to TRBJ2-7; D is unresolved. The ends were cut back, 4 bases at V and 5 bases at J, with 6 bases in the middle. Looked up from germline, CDR1 is MDHEN and CDR2 is SYDVKM. The length of the CDR3 is 11 residues. The CDR3 loop is CASSYNNEQYF. The CDR3 bases are TGTGCCAGCAGTTACAACAACGAGCAGTACTTC.

The rearrangement links TRBV5-1 to TRBJ2-7; 7 positions agree with TRBD1. The CDR3 has 14 amino acids. With 4 bases clipped from V and 0 bases from J, the junction kept 4 bases outside the gene matches. Germline CDR1 SGHRS, CDR2 YFSETQ. CDR3 in amino acids: CASSPRDSSYEQYF. DNA for the CDR3: TGCGCCAGCAGCCCCCGGGACAGCTCCTACGAGCAGTACTTC.

The chain joins TRBV5-1 to TRBJ2-5; D might be TRBD2 (6 bases). The CDR3 extends over 17 amino acids. The germline V gene has CDR1 SGHRS and CDR2 YFSETQ. Trimming pared 4 bases from V and 2 bases from J, leaving 21 bases between. CDR3 coding DNA: TGCGCCAGCAGCCCCTCGCTCTCGGGGGTATTACAAGAGACCCAGTACTTC. It is translated as CASSPSLSGVLQETQYF. Full variable domain (remainder filled in from reference TRBV5-1 and TRBJ2-5): KAGVTQTPRYLIKTRGQQVTLSCSPISGHRSVSWYQQTPGQGLQFLFEYFSETQRNKGNFPGRFSGRQFSNSRSEMNVSTLELGDSALYLCASSPSLSGVLQETQYFGPGTRLLVL.

J is TRBJ2-5 and V is TRBV7-2, with D perhaps TRBD1 (5 bases). This CDR3 spans 14 amino acids. V was shortened by 5 bases and J by 4 bases, with 14 bases between the two germline ends. In germline, CDR1 is SGHTA, CDR2 FQGNSA. CDR3 region: CASSLKGWGETQYF. For the CDR3, the DNA is TGTGCCAGCAGCCTCAAGGGGTGGGGAGAGACCCAGTACTTC.

The chain employs TRBV28 and TRBJ2-2; 10 positions match TRBD2. V lost 4 bases to trimming and J lost 5 bases; unmatched junction nucleotides: 13. This CDR3 has 18 amino acids. Germline V gives CDR1 MDHEN, CDR2 SYDVKM. The CDR3 reads CASSYVRGGLAETGELFF. The CDR3, as DNA: TGTGCCAGCAGTTACGTCCGGGGCGGACTAGCGGAAACCGGGGAGCTGTTTTTT.

The chain couples TRBV7-2 to TRBJ1-5; perhaps TRBD1 as D (5 bases). Germline V gene sequence: CDR1 SGHTA, CDR2 FQGNSA. V dropped 5 bases and J dropped 9 bases, with 11 bases sitting between them. The CDR3 contains 12 residues. Here the CDR3 DNA reads TGTGCCAGCAGCCTCGGAAGGGGGCCCCAGCATTTT. Its translation: CASSLGRGPQHF.

The gene calls are TRBV5-1 and TRBJ1-1; TRBD1 matches at 9 bases. The ends lost 0 bases at V and 1 base at J; junction bases unmatched: 10. CDR1 is SGHRS, CDR2 YFSETQ, per germline. The CDR3 has 18 amino acids. This chain's CDR3 is CASSLAPLGQGTNTEAFF. The CDR3 region has the DNA TGCGCCAGCAGCTTGGCCCCCCTCGGACAGGGGACGAACACTGAAGCTTTCTTT.

The V call is TRBV7-3, the J call TRBJ2-7, with a tentative D call TRBD1 (6 bases). V lost 4 bases to trimming and J lost 2 bases, with 9 bases between them. The germline CDR1 and CDR2 sequences are SGHTA and FQGTGA. The CDR3 runs to 13 residues. The CDR3 here is CASSYGQTYEQYF. The CDR3 DNA is TGTGCCAGCAGCTACGGACAGACCTACGAGCAGTACTTC.

A single count supports this clone. This rearrangement joins TRBV6-6 to TRBJ2-7; a possible D gene is TRBD2 (6 bases). The CDR3 runs to 16 residues. The germline V gene has CDR1 MNHNY and CDR2 SVGAGI (reference sequence). V gave up 6 bases and J gave up 0 bases, with 18 bases separating them. Here the CDR3 DNA reads TGTGCCAGCAGCCGGGCCGGGCAGGGACTCTCCTACGAGCAGTACTTC. Translating gives CASSRAGQGLSYEQYF.

The chain joins TRBV12-1 to TRBJ1-2. TRBV12-1 is labeled a pseudogene. This CDR3 contains 14 residues. The chain's CDR3 is CASSSRKEGHGYTF. CDR3 nucleotides: TGTGCCAGCAGCTCTCGCAAGGAGGGGCATGGCTACACCTTC.

In DNA, the CDR3 is TGTGCCAGCAGCCACTACAGGGGCCGCTACGAGCAGTACTTC. It is translated as CASSHYRGRYEQYF. The rearrangement joins TRBV11-2 to TRBJ2-7, with 7 nucleotides matching TRBD1. The CDR3 covers 14 residues. After removal of 5 bases from V and 3 bases from J, the junction contained 7 bases not matched to a gene. Germline values: CDR1 SGHAT, CDR2 FQNNGV.

The V gene is TRBV2, the J gene TRBJ2-7; possibly TRBD2 for D (5 bases). The V end was cut by 7 bases, the J end by 3 bases, with 13 bases between. Germline V gene sequence: CDR1 SNHLY, CDR2 FYNNEI. This CDR3 has 13 residues. The CDR3 protein is CASTEGWNYEQYF. In DNA, the CDR3 is TGTGCCAGCACCGAGGGCTGGAACTACGAGCAGTACTTC.

The chain combines TRBV29-1 with TRBJ1-2, with 7 nucleotides matching TRBD1. J was trimmed by 8 bases and V by 5 bases; bases with no gene match: 11. The CDR3 consists of 13 residues. CDR1 SQVTM and CDR2 ANQGSEA come from the germline V gene. CDR3 coding DNA: TGCAGCGTTTTTGAGGGGGCTTCGGACGGCTACACCTTC. Residues: CSVFEGASDGYTF. Drawing the rest from reference TRBV29-1 and TRBJ1-2, the complete variable domain is SAVISQKPSRDICQRGTSLTIQCQVDSQVTMMFWYRQQPGQSLTLIATANQGSEATYESGFVIDKFPISRPNLTFSTLTVSNMSPEDSSIYLCSVFEGASDGYTFGSGTRLTVV.

The J gene is TRBJ2-5, the V gene TRBV19; 7 bases align to TRBD2. The ends lost 4 bases at V and 3 bases at J; junction bases unmatched: 11. CDR1 and CDR2 from the germline V gene are LNHDA and SQIVND (reference sequence). CDR3 length: 16 amino acids. Written as DNA, the CDR3 is TGTGCCAGTAGTACCACTATGAGCGGGATAAAAGAGACCCAGTACTTC. The encoded protein is CASSTTMSGIKETQYF.

This clone was detected only once. The chain couples TRBV4-1 to TRBJ1-1, with D perhaps TRBD1 (5 bases). The CDR3 runs 18 residues. The germline V and J ends were trimmed by 5 bases and 0 bases, with 22 bases remaining between them. From germline, CDR1 is MGHRA and CDR2 YSYEKL. The CDR3 sequence: CASSSRSRWGIMNTEAFF. In DNA form, the CDR3 reads TGCGCCAGCAGCTCAAGGTCCAGATGGGGCATCATGAACACTGAAGCTTTCTTT.

CDR3 nucleotide sequence: TGTGCCAGCAGGAGGACTAGCGGCGGCACAGATACGCAGTATTTT. This gives the protein CASRRTSGGTDTQYF. The rearrangement links TRBV6-1 to TRBJ2-3, with 10 nucleotides matching TRBD2. Trimming removed 6 bases from V and 1 base from J; junction bases left unmatched: 4. Per the germline V gene, CDR1 is MNHNS and CDR2 is SASEGT. This CDR3 spans 15 amino acids.

This clone has only one observation. The rearrangement joins TRBV30 to TRBJ2-1; tentatively, D is TRBD1 (5 bases). The CDR3 consists of 12 residues. CDR1 is GTSNPN and CDR2 is SVGIG in the germline V gene (reference sequence). Trimming took off 2 bases at V and 8 bases at J, with 10 bases between the two ends. The CDR3 DNA follows: TGTGCCTGGAGTCTTCAGGGCCATGAGCAGTTCTTC. Protein product: CAWSLQGHEQFF.

The chain couples TRBV5-1 to TRBJ2-5; D may be TRBD1 (6 bases). Germline V gene lookup returns CDR1 SGHRS and CDR2 YFSETQ. The CDR3 is 14 residues long. V was clipped by 7 bases and J by 2 bases, with 15 bases between them. The CDR3 DNA is TGCGCCAGCCACGGGGTAGGGGGACAAGAGACCCAGTACTTC. It is translated as CASHGVGGQETQYF.

This chain uses TRBV6-5 with TRBJ2-7, with 12 nucleotides matching TRBD2. The CDR3 length is 15 residues. V was clipped by 6 bases and J by 6 bases; unmatched bases: 9. The germline V gene encodes CDR1 MNHEY and CDR2 SVGAGI. CDR3 sequence reads: CASSARLAGAREQYF. The CDR3 DNA reads as TGTGCCAGCAGCGCCCGACTAGCGGGAGCACGCGAGCAGTACTTC.

The V call is TRBV15, the J call TRBJ2-4, with D maybe TRBD1 (5 bases). Looked up from germline, CDR1 is LNHNV and CDR2 is YYDKDF (reference sequence). V was cut by 0 bases and J by 7 bases, with 7 bases left in between. This CDR3 contains 13 residues. The CDR3 loop is CATSRDRVNIQYF. The CDR3 coding sequence is TGTGCCACCAGCAGAGACAGGGTTAACATTCAGTACTTC.

J is TRBJ1-5 and V is TRBV4-1; no clear D gene. V was shortened by 5 bases and J by 4 bases, with 15 bases between the two germline ends. CDR1 MGHRA and CDR2 YSYEKL come from the germline V gene. The CDR3 has 15 residues. The CDR3: CASSKAAGVNQPQHF. The CDR3 DNA reads TGCGCCAGCAGCAAAGCGGCCGGGGTGAATCAGCCCCAGCATTTT.